This T cell receptor (beta chain) emerged from a study of T cell responses to AZD1222 COVID-19 vaccine. Study-wide results and limits: Among those given AZD1222, only 6 or 7 were seropositive at baseline. Sampled repertoires all dated from after the peak T cell response. The donors showed a predominance of white British ancestry and of females, with possible underestimation of clonal diversity. Nearly half of spike-specific TCRs reportedly target variant regions that are unmutated in the B.1.351 and B.1.1.7 variants.

Method: immunoSEQ multiplex PCR; TCRdb's copy keeps in-frame clones and lacks some. The data show 90,000 to 150,000 clones, approximately 91% seen once. CDR1 LNHDA and CDR2 SQIVND come from the germline V gene (reference sequence). This CDR3 comprises 15 residues. V lost 4 bases to trimming and J lost 2 bases, with 14 bases between them. As to this clone: What it binds is not known.

The clonotype comes from an adult in good health. This chain connects TRBV19 to TRBJ1-2, with D possibly being TRBD1 (5 bases). Sequencing was performed on peripheral blood, taken on day 0 of AZD1222 vaccination. CDR3: CASSKDRQLNYGYTF. CDR3 nucleotide sequence: TGTGCCAGTAGTAAAGATCGACAGTTAAACTATGGCTACACCTTC.